Presented here are 18 T cell receptor beta chains from one specimen sequenced in a study of cytomegalovirus exposure and HLA in healthy donors (dated by TCRdb to the late 2010s). Library preparation used the immunoSEQ multiplex PCR assay. A mixture of 60 forward primers for TCR Vbeta segments and 13 reverse primers for TCR Jbeta segments was used in the multiplex PCR. TCRdb's version of the immuneACCESS table is confined to in-frame rearrangements and falls short of the full clone set. An unresolved V gene accounts for under half of the shortfall where checked; the remainder is of unknown origin. Here the sample has 95,000 to 150,000 clones; roughly 17% occur a single time. The ten largest make up less than 3.5% of the sample. The material sequenced was PBMCs. The receptors originated from a female donor in good health and CMV-seropositive.

This clone was counted only a few times. V usage is TRBV14 and J usage is TRBJ2-5; no definite D call. CDR3 length: 14 residues. V lost 4 bases, J lost 9 bases, and 18 bases lay in between. Germline CDR1 and CDR2: SGHDN and FVKESK. Written as DNA, the CDR3 is TGTGCCAGCAGCCCATCGGGTAGTACCCAGTCCCAGTACTTC. Residues: CASSPSGSTQSQYF.

In its sample, this clone was seen a few times. The chain employs TRBV28 and TRBJ1-2, with TRBD1 as a possible D gene (6 bases). Germline values: CDR1 MDHEN, CDR2 SYDVKM. The CDR3 consists of 14 residues. V shed 3 bases and J shed 3 bases, with 11 bases lying between them. Written as DNA, the CDR3 is TGTGCCAGCAGTTTGCCAGGGGCGGACTATGGCTACACCTTC. As protein: CASSLPGADYGYTF.

The chain has TRBV6-1 and TRBJ2-3; 13 bases are a match to TRBD2. CDR3 length: 19 residues. Trimming removed 1 base from V and 0 bases from J; junction bases left unmatched: 7. Germline V gene sequence: CDR1 MNHNS, CDR2 SASEGT. CDR3 coding DNA: TGTGCCAGCAGTGAAGTACTAGCGGGAGGGTATACTAGCACAGATACGCAGTATTTT. It encodes CASSEVLAGGYTSTDTQYF.

The chain couples TRBV18 to TRBJ1-2; D may be TRBD1 (6 bases). The CDR3 loop spans 13 amino acids. Germline CDR1 KGHSH, CDR2 LQKENI. Trimming cost V 3 bases and J 6 bases, with 11 bases left between them. DNA for the CDR3: TGTGCCAGCTCACCGGACAGAGATCATGGCTACACCTTC. Amino acid sequence: CASSPDRDHGYTF. Based on the CDR3 plus reference TRBV18 and TRBJ1-2, the full variable domain is NAGVMQNPRHLVRRRGQEARLRCSPMKGHSHVYWYRQLPEEGLKFMVYLQKENIIDESGMPKERFSAEFPKEGPSILRIQQVVRGDSAAYFCASSPDRDHGYTFGSGTRLTVV.

The chain employs TRBV28 and TRBJ2-1, with no clear D. The V gene lost 4 bases and the J gene lost 5 bases, with 12 bases spanning the gap. The CDR3 is made up of 14 amino acids. Germline CDR1 is MDHEN and CDR2 is SYDVKM. Here the CDR3 reads CASSSETQNNEQFF. The DNA of the CDR3 is TGTGCCAGCAGTTCGGAGACTCAAAACAATGAGCAGTTCTTC.

In its sample, this clone was seen a few times. The chain recombines TRBV4-3 with TRBJ2-7, with TRBD2 as a possible D gene (7 bases). Germline V gene data show CDR1 as LGHNA and CDR2 as YSLEER. This CDR3 comprises 15 residues. V was trimmed by 1 base and J by 1 base, leaving 11 bases between them. CDR3 sequence reads: CASSQGRGASYEQYF. The CDR3 nucleotides are TGCGCCAGCAGCCAAGGCCGGGGGGCTTCCTACGAGCAGTACTTC.

The rearrangement links TRBV5-8 to TRBJ1-2; D not certain. Germline CDR1 SGHTS, CDR2 YDEGEE. The length of the CDR3 is 11 residues. The germline V and J ends were trimmed by 4 bases and 8 bases, with 9 bases remaining between them. The CDR3 protein is CASSRLEGYTF. The CDR3 bases are TGTGCCAGCAGCCGATTGGAGGGCTACACCTTC.

The chain joins TRBV4-3 to TRBJ1-5, with D maybe TRBD1 (6 bases). V was cut by 4 bases and J by 0 bases, with 19 bases left in between. The CDR3 runs to 18 residues. CDR1 is LGHNA, CDR2 YSLEER, per germline. This chain's CDR3 is CASSPQGPPHPSNQPQHF. CDR3 bases: TGCGCCAGCAGCCCACAGGGTCCTCCCCACCCTAGCAATCAGCCCCAGCATTTT.

In its sample, this clone was seen a few times. The gene calls are TRBV7-2 and TRBJ2-7, with D unresolved. The V end was cut by 5 bases, the J end by 0 bases, with 11 bases between. This CDR3 has 14 amino acids. Germline V CDR1 and CDR2: SGHTA, FQGNSA. In nucleotides, the CDR3 is TGTGCCAGCAGCCCAGAATTCCGCTCCTACGAGCAGTACTTC. Protein: CASSPEFRSYEQYF.

In regard to this clone: One end of the junction is discordant with germline, which a read error may explain. This sequence joins TRBV5-1 and TRBJ1-2, with a possible D match to TRBD1 (5 bases). The CDR3 spans 15 residues. Germline V lookup: CDR1 SGHRS, CDR2 YFSETQ. CDR3 residues: CASSYYGTSNDGYTF. The CDR3 DNA is TGCGCCAGCAGCTACTACGGGACTTCTAACGATGGCTACACCTTC.

V gene TRBV27 combines with J gene TRBJ2-7, with a tentative D call TRBD1 (6 bases). V lost 6 bases and J lost 0, with 12 bases in between. The CDR3 extends over 14 amino acids. CDR1 is MNHEY, CDR2 SMNVEV, per germline (reference sequence). The CDR3 region has the DNA TGTGCCAGCAGCGCAACGACAGGCTCCTACGAGCAGTACTTC. This sequence encodes CASSATTGSYEQYF.

This clone was seen a handful of times. The chain uses TRBV18 and TRBJ1-4; no firm D call. The length of the CDR3 is 14 residues. V shed 6 bases and J shed 7 bases, with 15 bases lying between them. Looked up from germline, CDR1 is KGHSH and CDR2 is LQKENI. The CDR3 DNA reads TGTGCCAGCTCGGCAGGAACGGGAGCTGAAAAACTGTTTTTT. This codes for CASSAGTGAEKLFF.

The gene calls are TRBV5-1 and TRBJ2-5, with a possible D match to TRBD1 (5 bases). CDR1 and CDR2 (germline): SGHRS, YFSETQ. V dropped 5 bases and J dropped 5 bases, with 16 bases sitting between them. The CDR3 has 14 residues. As DNA, the CDR3 is TGCGCCAGCAGTCAATGGGGCCCCGGCGAGACCCAGTACTTC. It codes for CASSQWGPGETQYF.

The rearrangement joins TRBV28 to TRBJ1-5; D might be TRBD1 (6 bases). The length of the CDR3 is 16 residues. Germline V lookup: CDR1 MDHEN, CDR2 SYDVKM. V was clipped by 6 bases and J by 4 bases, with 19 bases between them. The CDR3 sequence: CASRYGSRGINQPQHF. DNA of the CDR3: TGTGCCAGCAGGTACGGTTCAAGGGGGATTAATCAGCCCCAGCATTTT.

This chain uses TRBV5-1 with TRBJ2-1; no definite D call. V was trimmed by 1 base and J by 4 bases, leaving 6 bases between them. Germline V gene sequence: CDR1 SGHRS, CDR2 YFSETQ. CDR3 length: 13 residues. CDR3 in DNA: TGCGCCAGCAGCTTGAACGGTTACAATGAGCAGTTCTTC. Its translation is CASSLNGYNEQFF. Together with reference TRBV5-1 and TRBJ2-1, the CDR3 gives the full variable domain: KAGVTQTPRYLIKTRGQQVTLSCSPISGHRSVSWYQQTPGQGLQFLFEYFSETQRNKGNFPGRFSGRQFSNSRSEMNVSTLELGDSALYLCASSLNGYNEQFFGPGTRLTVL.

J is TRBJ2-3 and V is TRBV5-4; 8 positions agree with TRBD2. V lost 4 bases and J lost 0; bases outside the gene matches: 4. The length of the CDR3 is 15 residues. Germline V gene lookup returns CDR1 SGHNT and CDR2 YYREEE (reference sequence). The DNA for the CDR3 is TGTGCCAGCAGCCTTAGCGGGACTAGCACAGATACGCAGTATTTT. Encoded protein: CASSLSGTSTDTQYF.

V gene TRBV15 combines with J gene TRBJ2-7, with a weak D call TRBD2 (6 bases). Germline CDR1 is LNHNV and CDR2 is YYDKDF (reference sequence). The V and J ends lost 0 bases and 2 bases respectively, with 20 bases between them. This CDR3 region has 18 residues. The CDR3 DNA follows: TGTGCCACCAGCAGAGATTCTAGCGTTAAGGGGTTAGCCTACGAGCAGTACTTC. It yields the protein CATSRDSSVKGLAYEQYF.

This chain connects TRBV4-3 to TRBJ1-1; D gene unclear. This CDR3 comprises 15 residues. Germline lookup yields CDR1 LGHNA and CDR2 YSLEER. Trimming removed 0 bases at V and 8 bases at J, with 16 bases between. Here the CDR3 DNA reads TGCGCCAGCAGCCAAGATCCAGGAAGAAGCCGAGAAGCTTTCTTT. This codes for CASSQDPGRSREAFF.